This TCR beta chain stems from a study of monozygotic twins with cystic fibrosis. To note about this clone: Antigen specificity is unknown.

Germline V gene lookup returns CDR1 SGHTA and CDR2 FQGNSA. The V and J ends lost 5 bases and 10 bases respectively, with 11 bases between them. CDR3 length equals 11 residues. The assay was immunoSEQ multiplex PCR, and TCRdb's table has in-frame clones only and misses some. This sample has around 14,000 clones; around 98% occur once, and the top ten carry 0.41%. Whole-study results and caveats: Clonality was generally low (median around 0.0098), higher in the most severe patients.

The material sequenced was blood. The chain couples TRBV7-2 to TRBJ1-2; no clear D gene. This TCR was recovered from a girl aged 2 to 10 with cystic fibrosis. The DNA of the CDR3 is TGTGCCAGCAGCCCGACGACTTACTACACCTTC. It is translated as CASSPTTYYTF.